This record covers a single T cell receptor (beta chain). The record originates from a study of T cell changes during pregnancy in multiple sclerosis. Measured with immunoSEQ multiplex PCR; TCRdb has only the in-frame clones, and not every one. The repertoire has around 19,000 clones, roughly 86% of them found once; the top ten carry around 12%. The CDR3 has 17 amino acids. This chain uses TRBV21-1 with TRBJ1-2; TRBD1 is taken as the D call from the table, unchecked against the DNA. TRBV21-1 corresponds to a pseudogene. The sample here was CD8+ T cells from peripheral blood mononuclear cells, taken after pregnancy. The clonotype was recovered from a female donor in good health, enrolled as a control in a pregnancy study. The CDR3 nucleotides are TGTGCCAGCAGCGGGACGGGGCAGGGGGCCCTAAACTATGGCTACACCTTC. Encoded protein: CASSGTGQGALNYGYTF.